These T cell receptor beta chains were read from a single sample in a study of OX40 agonist ivuxolimab in advanced cancers. Only in-frame clones appear in the TCRdb table, and some are missing; sequencing was by immunoSEQ multiplex PCR. The sample records more than 45,000 clones, around 90% being singletons. The sequences come from CD4+ or CD8+ T cells sorted from blood, collected in a trial of the OX40 agonist ivuxolimab. The receptors stem from an adult with an advanced solid tumor such as melanoma, head and neck, liver or kidney cancer. The conserved cysteine and the conserved F or W are not part of the CDR3 here.

V gene: TRBV5-1; CDR3 length: 13; J gene: TRBJ2-3; CDR3 protein: ASSLDRDNSDTQY
V gene: TRBV28; CDR3 length: 11; J gene: TRBJ1-2; CDR3 protein: ASSHRGGYGYT
V gene: TRBV6-5; CDR3 length: 11; J gene: TRBJ1-1; CDR3 protein: ASSYSVAGGDF
V gene: TRBV4-1; CDR3 length: 15; J gene: TRBJ1-5; CDR3 protein: ASSLTLDRGKGQPQH
V gene: TRBV7-6; CDR3 length: 11; J gene: TRBJ1-3; CDR3 protein: ASSSNSGNTIY
V gene: TRBV7-9; CDR3 length: 10; J gene: TRBJ1-1; CDR3 protein: ASSPGSTEAF
V gene: TRBV11-2; CDR3 length: 11; J gene: TRBJ2-1; CDR3 protein: ASSPTGGNEQF
V gene: TRBV9; CDR3 length: 13; J gene: TRBJ1-2; CDR3 protein: ASSSTFRDGYGYT
V gene: TRBV7-8; CDR3 length: 12; J gene: TRBJ2-7; CDR3 protein: ASSMTGITYEQY
V gene: TRBV2; CDR3 length: 13; J gene: TRBJ1-5; CDR3 protein: ASSGNRGLIQPQH
V gene: TRBV7-9; CDR3 length: 12; J gene: TRBJ2-1; CDR3 protein: ASRESSGYNEQF
V gene: TRBV27; CDR3 length: 12; J gene: TRBJ2-4; CDR3 protein: ATSVGMERNIQY
V gene: TRBV2; CDR3 length: 11; J gene: TRBJ1-5; CDR3 protein: ASSWTGTQPQH
V gene: TRBV4-1; CDR3 length: 15; J gene: TRBJ2-5; CDR3 protein: ASSQDRLASGGETQY
V gene: TRBV5-1; CDR3 length: 13; J gene: TRBJ2-5; CDR3 protein: ASSLNRAYPETQY
V gene: TRBV29-1; CDR3 length: 11; J gene: TRBJ2-1; CDR3 protein: SSAGGSYNEQF
V gene: TRBV7-9; CDR3 length: 14; J gene: TRBJ2-5; CDR3 protein: ASSPPSPGIQETQY
V gene: TRBV7-2; CDR3 length: 14; J gene: TRBJ2-5; CDR3 protein: ASSLSGGAYQETQY
V gene: TRBV20-1; CDR3 length: 9; J gene: TRBJ2-7; CDR3 protein: SARKDYEQY
V gene: TRBV30; CDR3 length: 11; J gene: TRBJ2-2; CDR3 protein: AWSSSSSLELF
V gene: TRBV5-6; CDR3 length: 13; J gene: TRBJ1-2; CDR3 protein: ASSLGPMIRYGYT
V gene: TRBV4-3; CDR3 length: 12; J gene: TRBJ1-5; CDR3 protein: ASSRDRVDQPQH
V gene: TRBV6-6; CDR3 length: 12; J gene: TRBJ1-5; CDR3 protein: ASSYSGGGQPQH
V gene: TRBV7-9; CDR3 length: 10; J gene: TRBJ2-1; CDR3 protein: ASSFGYNEQF
V gene: TRBV6-1; CDR3 length: 10; J gene: TRBJ2-7; CDR3 protein: ASSEYPFEQY
V gene: TRBV11-2; CDR3 length: 10; J gene: TRBJ2-1; CDR3 protein: ASSLEHNEQF
V gene: TRBV6-5; CDR3 length: 13; J gene: TRBJ2-5; CDR3 protein: ASSSTGGSRETQY
V gene: TRBV7-9; CDR3 length: 13; J gene: TRBJ2-5; CDR3 protein: ASSFLSSREETQY
V gene: TRBV19; CDR3 length: 12; J gene: TRBJ2-5; CDR3 protein: ASTAGQLRETQY
V gene: TRBV27; CDR3 length: 14; J gene: TRBJ2-5; CDR3 protein: ASSLSTGRARETQY
V gene: TRBV6-1; CDR3 length: 12; J gene: TRBJ2-1; CDR3 protein: ASSELGFHNEQF
V gene: TRBV27; CDR3 length: 12; J gene: TRBJ1-5; CDR3 protein: ASSLSGGSQPQH
V gene: TRBV10-3; CDR3 length: 14; J gene: TRBJ1-4; CDR3 protein: AISRGLGAWDEKLF
V gene: TRBV5-1; CDR3 length: 13; J gene: TRBJ2-1; CDR3 protein: ASSLKPREIDEQF
V gene: TRBV27; CDR3 length: 12; J gene: TRBJ2-7; CDR3 protein: ASSLGQGAYEQY
V gene: TRBV5-4; CDR3 length: 15; J gene: TRBJ2-1; CDR3 protein: ASSPRWSGGFYNEQF
V gene: TRBV30; CDR3 length: 15; J gene: TRBJ2-1; CDR3 protein: AWSDLTSGSIGNEQF
V gene: TRBV5-4; CDR3 length: 12; J gene: TRBJ1-1; CDR3 protein: ASSLESENTEAF
V gene: TRBV27; CDR3 length: 14; J gene: TRBJ2-1; CDR3 protein: ASSLQGYPSYNEQF
V gene: TRBV5-5; CDR3 length: 12; J gene: TRBJ1-2; CDR3 protein: ASSLLWTGNGYT
V gene: TRBV27; CDR3 length: 12; J gene: TRBJ2-7; CDR3 protein: ASSSGLAGVEQY
V gene: TRBV6-1; CDR3 length: 10; J gene: TRBJ1-1; CDR3 protein: ASRDSVLEAF
V gene: TRBV7-9; CDR3 length: 13; J gene: TRBJ2-7; CDR3 protein: ASSLAAGVNYEQY
V gene: TRBV13; CDR3 length: 12; J gene: TRBJ2-4; CDR3 protein: ASSDRQVGNIQY
V gene: TRBV7-6; CDR3 length: 17; J gene: TRBJ2-7; CDR3 protein: ASSSTPFTGQGAVYEQY
V gene: TRBV27; CDR3 length: 13; J gene: TRBJ2-3; CDR3 protein: ASSLRLAGTDTQY
V gene: TRBV5-8; CDR3 length: 15; J gene: TRBJ1-2; CDR3 protein: ATYGPDRDFLHYGYT
V gene: TRBV27; CDR3 length: 12; J gene: TRBJ2-2; CDR3 protein: ASRASMNTGELF
V gene: TRBV6-6; CDR3 length: 11; J gene: TRBJ2-7; CDR3 protein: ASREGHSYEQY
V gene: TRBV4-1; CDR3 length: 13; J gene: TRBJ1-5; CDR3 protein: ASSQRDLGNQPQH
V gene: TRBV9; CDR3 length: 13; J gene: TRBJ1-4; CDR3 protein: ASSATGGPNEKLF
V gene: TRBV4-3; CDR3 length: 16; J gene: TRBJ1-2; CDR3 protein: ASSQSVAYRASDYGYT
V gene: TRBV6-4; CDR3 length: 13; J gene: TRBJ2-3; CDR3 protein: ASSELAGITDTQY
V gene: TRBV7-9; CDR3 length: 13; J gene: TRBJ2-1; CDR3 protein: ASSLAGTAYNEQF
V gene: TRBV4-1; CDR3 length: 15; J gene: TRBJ2-5; CDR3 protein: ASSQELAGRLGETQY